Listed below are T cell receptor beta chains from one sample, sequenced in a study of blood T cells in healthy people across ages. TCRdb processed the 5' RACE reads anew with MiXCR; each CDR3 protein has one entry. The data contain over a million distinct CDR3 sequences, roughly a quarter of them seen just once; the ten biggest clones take up 0.65% to 0.95%. These data also formed part of another study, on T cells of mothers and their children.

Source material: blood. These receptor sequences come from a girl aged 2 to 9 in good health. CDR3s leave out the opening cysteine and the closing phenylalanine or tryptophan. D genes are given only for firm matches.

TRBV7-2 TRBD2 ASSWGTSPPTDTQY
TRBV29-1 . SAGRGHNEQF
TRBV5-1 . ASSSALGNNEQF
TRBV7-2 TRBD1 ASSSTRTGRETQY
TRBV10-2 . ASSESFQGGSPLH
TRBV6-2/TRBV6-3 TRBD1 ASSQGAWGEETQY
TRBV20-1 . SARDIGRSYGYT
TRBV12-3/TRBV12-4 . ASNLVGGRGITQY
TRBV20-1 . SARGTVRVETQY
TRBV24-1 . ATCDSGLQAQY
TRBV11-2 . ASSYGQKGGETQY
TRBV7-9 . ASSHPWGKGGARDTEAF
TRBV29-1 . SVLWIGAYEQY
TRBV2 TRBD2 ASSEPPSGSSYNEQF
TRBV20-1 . SSQDPRGGYGYT
TRBV20-1 . SAREYSNQPQH
TRBV4-2 . ASSLFAVSSGANVLT
TRBV28 TRBD2 ASSSLAGTSGYNEQF
TRBV12-3/TRBV12-4 TRBD2 ASSLALQRETYNEQF
TRBV11-2 . ASSLRGATYNEQF
TRBV5-6 TRBD1 ASSVDRELYNEQF
TRBV10-3 . AISGTELTYEQY
TRBV9 . ASSEAGNIQY
TRBV15 . ATSPGFNYGYT
TRBV7-9 TRBD2 ASSALGLAGGPPGDEQF
TRBV29-1 . SVAGEGAEKLF
TRBV28 TRBD1 ASKTGVYEQF
TRBV7-2 TRBD2 ASRLTSGNNEQF
TRBV9 . ASSPWNTEAF
TRBV15 TRBD2 ATSRTSGVNTGELF
TRBV11-2 . ASSAGVVYNEQF
TRBV6-2/TRBV6-3 TRBD1 ASSTRDRGLETQY
TRBV20-1 . SARDPSSSYNEQF
TRBV7-2 TRBD2 ASSPLGLAEIAYNEQF
TRBV24-1 TRBD2 ATSRRFGGRGGNEQF
TRBV20-1 . SARLVSSYEQY
TRBV12-3/TRBV12-4 . ASTDTGRGDTQY
TRBV29-1 . SVGGLDGSQETQY
TRBV5-1 . ASSLSSDLSPFNEQF
TRBV3-1 . ASSQVRGANTEAF
TRBV19 . ATRGGGETQY
TRBV7-2 . ASSLRTVEAF
TRBV29-1 . SEQGHTEAF
TRBV29-1 . SVANDSLNQPQH
TRBV3-1 . ASSQEARGLDDEQF
TRBV6-2/TRBV6-3 TRBD1 ASSDRTGSGEQF
TRBV6-1 . ASSEGWGRYGYT
TRBV6-5 . ASSYNSLNTEAF
TRBV4-3 TRBD2 ASSQEVSGGPVGETQY
TRBV5-1 TRBD1 ASSWTGGITGDIQY
TRBV7-9 TRBD1 ASRPREGDRGLVDTEAF